This TCR beta chain was obtained from a study of CD8 T cells in Susac syndrome. The length of the CDR3 is 16 residues. After removal of 5 bases from V and 1 base from J, the junction contained 7 bases not matched to a gene. From germline, CDR1 is ENHRY and CDR2 SYGVKD. Findings and limits, study-wide: Only a relatively small number of individuals were included in the TCR sequencing and HLA analysis.

A note on this clonotype: Its antigen is unknown.

Random hexamers were used to reverse transcribe an amount of about 0.45 to 1 ug RNA. Via MiXCR, TCRdb re-called the immunoSEQ multiplex PCR reads, giving one row per CDR3 protein. There are fewer than 200,000 distinct CDR3 sequences in the sample; approximately 95% occur only once, and roughly 0.16% lies in the top ten. Relapsing-remitting disease, either stable or active, was present in the treatment-naive patients who were the multiple sclerosis controls. TEMRA cells were FACS-enriched, and CD8+ and CD4+ T cells were isolated negatively. The source of this sequence is a human donor with multiple sclerosis. The genes are TRBV10-3 and TRBJ2-3; 9 bases are a match to TRBD1. Sequenced material: CD8+ T cells from PBMCs. The chain's CDR3 is CAISQTGGAGTDTQYF. DNA of the CDR3: TGTGCCATCAGTCAAACAGGGGGCGCGGGCACAGATACGCAGTATTTT.